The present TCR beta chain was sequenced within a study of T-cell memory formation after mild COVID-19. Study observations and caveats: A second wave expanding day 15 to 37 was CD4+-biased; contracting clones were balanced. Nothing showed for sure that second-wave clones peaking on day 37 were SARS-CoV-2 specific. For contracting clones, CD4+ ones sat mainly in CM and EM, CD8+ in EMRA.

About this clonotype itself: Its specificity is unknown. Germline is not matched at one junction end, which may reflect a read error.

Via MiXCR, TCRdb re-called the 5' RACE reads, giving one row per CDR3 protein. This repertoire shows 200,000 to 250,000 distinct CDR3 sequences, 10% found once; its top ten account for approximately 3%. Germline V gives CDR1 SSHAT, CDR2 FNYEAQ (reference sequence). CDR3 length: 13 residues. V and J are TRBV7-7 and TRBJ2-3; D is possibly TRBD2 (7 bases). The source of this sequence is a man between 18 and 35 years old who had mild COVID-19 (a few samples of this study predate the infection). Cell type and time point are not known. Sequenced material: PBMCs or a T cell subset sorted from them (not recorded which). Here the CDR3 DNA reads TGTGCTAGCAGCCACAGGGAGGGAGATACGCAGTATTTT. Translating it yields CASSHREGDTQYF.